This T cell receptor beta chain comes out of a study of blood T cell repertoires in COVID-19. Study as a whole: Some COVID-19 samples were acute and others convalescent; all came from the United States, Italy and Spain. PBMCs, B-cell-depleted T cells, or T cells provided the cDNA or gDNA that made up the material.

Germline V CDR1 and CDR2: LNHDA, SQIVND (reference sequence). J was trimmed by 2 bases and V by 4 bases; bases with no gene match: 5. The length of the CDR3 is 16 residues. As handled by the study authors: From reference gene primer amplification, estimates of nucleated cell counts were derived. Only in-frame clones appear in the TCRdb table, and some are missing; sequencing was by immunoSEQ multiplex PCR. The V and J calls and clone size were taken over from that table, and D and trimming were inferred from the DNA. The data contain approximately 170,000 clones, 70% to 90% of them singletons. The clonotype was recovered from a man between 50 and 59 years old who had recovered from COVID-19. Sequencing was performed on peripheral blood. The chain is built from TRBV19 and TRBJ2-1; TRBD2 aligns across 10 bases. The CDR3 bases are TGTGCCAGTAGTACCCGAGCGGGAGGGCCCTACAATGAGCAGTTCTTC. This sequence encodes CASSTRAGGPYNEQFF.